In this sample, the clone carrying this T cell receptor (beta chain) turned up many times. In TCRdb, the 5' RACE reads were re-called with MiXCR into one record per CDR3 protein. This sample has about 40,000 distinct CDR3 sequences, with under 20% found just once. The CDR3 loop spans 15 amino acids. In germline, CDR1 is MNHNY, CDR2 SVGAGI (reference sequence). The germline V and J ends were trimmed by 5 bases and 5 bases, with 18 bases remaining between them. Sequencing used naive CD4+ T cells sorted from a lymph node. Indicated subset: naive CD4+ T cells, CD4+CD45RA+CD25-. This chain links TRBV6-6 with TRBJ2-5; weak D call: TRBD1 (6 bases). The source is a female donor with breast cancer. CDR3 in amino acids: CASSALSGAGETQYF. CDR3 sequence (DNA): TGTGCCAGCAGTGCCCTGTCAGGGGCTGGGGAGACCCAGTACTTC.